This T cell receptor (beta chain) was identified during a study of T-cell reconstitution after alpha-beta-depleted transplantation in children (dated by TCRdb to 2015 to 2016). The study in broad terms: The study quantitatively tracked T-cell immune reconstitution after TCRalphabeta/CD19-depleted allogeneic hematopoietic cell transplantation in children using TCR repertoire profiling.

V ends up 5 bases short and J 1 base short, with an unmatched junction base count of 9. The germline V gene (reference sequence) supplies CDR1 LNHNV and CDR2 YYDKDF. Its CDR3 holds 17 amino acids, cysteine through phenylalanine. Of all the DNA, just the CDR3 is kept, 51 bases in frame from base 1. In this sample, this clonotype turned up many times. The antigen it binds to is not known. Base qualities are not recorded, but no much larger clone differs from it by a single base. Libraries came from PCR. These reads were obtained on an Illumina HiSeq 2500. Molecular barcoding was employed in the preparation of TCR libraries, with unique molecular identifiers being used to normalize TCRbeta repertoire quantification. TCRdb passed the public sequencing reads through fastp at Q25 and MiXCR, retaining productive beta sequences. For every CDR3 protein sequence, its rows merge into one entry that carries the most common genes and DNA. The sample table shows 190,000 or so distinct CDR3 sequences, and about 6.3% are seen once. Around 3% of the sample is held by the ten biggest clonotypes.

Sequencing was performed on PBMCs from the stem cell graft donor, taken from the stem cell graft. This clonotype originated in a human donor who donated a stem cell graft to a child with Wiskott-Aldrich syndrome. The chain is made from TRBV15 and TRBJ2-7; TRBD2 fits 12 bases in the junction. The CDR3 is CATSRSWTSGTSYEQYF. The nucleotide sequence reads TGTGCCACCAGCCGATCTTGGACTAGCGGGACATCCTACGAGCAGTACTTC.